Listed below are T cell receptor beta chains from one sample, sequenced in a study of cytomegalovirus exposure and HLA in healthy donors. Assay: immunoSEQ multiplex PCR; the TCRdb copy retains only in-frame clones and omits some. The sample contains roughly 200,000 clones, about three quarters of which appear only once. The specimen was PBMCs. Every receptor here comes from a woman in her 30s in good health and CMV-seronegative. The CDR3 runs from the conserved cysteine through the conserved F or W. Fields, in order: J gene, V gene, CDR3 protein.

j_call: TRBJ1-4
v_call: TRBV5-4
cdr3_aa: CASSPYLGEKLFF

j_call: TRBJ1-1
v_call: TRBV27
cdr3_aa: CASSLSQGLGTEAFF

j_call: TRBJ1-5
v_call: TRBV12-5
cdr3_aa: CASGPDRPLILGQPQHF

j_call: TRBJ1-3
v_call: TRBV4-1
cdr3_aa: CASSQDTGAGGNTIYF

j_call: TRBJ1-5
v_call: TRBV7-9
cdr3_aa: CASSPDRGREYSNQPQHF

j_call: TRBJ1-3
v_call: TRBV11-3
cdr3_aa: CASSFGTGSGNTIYF

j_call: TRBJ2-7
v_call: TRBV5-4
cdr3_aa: CASSPRLAGVEEQYF

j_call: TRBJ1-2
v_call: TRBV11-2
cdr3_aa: CASSPLGAPNYGYTF

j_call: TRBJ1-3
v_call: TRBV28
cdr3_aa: CASSLWWQGGNTIYF

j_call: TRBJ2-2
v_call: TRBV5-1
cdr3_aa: CASSFTGSGELFF

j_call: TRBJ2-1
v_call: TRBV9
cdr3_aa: CASSVGRQVKSNEQFF

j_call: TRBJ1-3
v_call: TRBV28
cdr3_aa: CASSSPRAWGGNTIYF

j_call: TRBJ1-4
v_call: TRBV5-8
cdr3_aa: CASRARPGNNEKLFF

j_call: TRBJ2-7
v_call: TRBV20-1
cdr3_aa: CSARGPQQQYF

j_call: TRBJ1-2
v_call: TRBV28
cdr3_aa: CASSNSLRGLYGYTF

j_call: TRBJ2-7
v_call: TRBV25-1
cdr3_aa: CASSDRDRGYEQYF

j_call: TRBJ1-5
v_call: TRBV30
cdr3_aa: CAWSSGTGGGMSNQPQHF

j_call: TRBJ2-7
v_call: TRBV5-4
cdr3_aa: CASSWGLAGAEQYF

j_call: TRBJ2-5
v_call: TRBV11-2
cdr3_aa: CASSLMGQFQETQYF

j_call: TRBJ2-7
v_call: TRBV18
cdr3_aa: CASSLTGDSYEQYF

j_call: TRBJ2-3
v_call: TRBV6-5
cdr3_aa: CASSYSTRDTQYF

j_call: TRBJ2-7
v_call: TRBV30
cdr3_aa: CAWSGRGGKTYEQYF

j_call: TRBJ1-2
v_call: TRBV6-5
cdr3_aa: CASSYRVANYGYTF

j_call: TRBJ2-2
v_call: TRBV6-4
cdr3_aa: CASSDSGQNTGELFF

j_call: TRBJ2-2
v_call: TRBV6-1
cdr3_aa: CAGRWGQNTGELFF

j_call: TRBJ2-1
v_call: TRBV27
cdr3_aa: CASSPGTSGHEQFF

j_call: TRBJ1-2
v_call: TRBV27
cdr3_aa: CASSFVRGPYGYTF

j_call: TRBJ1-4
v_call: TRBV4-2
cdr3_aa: CASSPPDRATNEKLFF

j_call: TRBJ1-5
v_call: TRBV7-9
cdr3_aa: CASSPRRGQPQHF

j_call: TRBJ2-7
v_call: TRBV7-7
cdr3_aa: CASSAGTSGRGYEQYF

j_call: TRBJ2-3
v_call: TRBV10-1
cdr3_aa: CASSEGARDTQYF

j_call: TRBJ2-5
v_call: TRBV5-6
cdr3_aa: CASSLNRGGAGETQYF

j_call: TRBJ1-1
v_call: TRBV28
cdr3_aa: CASSSRGREAFF

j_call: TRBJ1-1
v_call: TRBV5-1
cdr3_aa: CASSQTDRENTEAFF

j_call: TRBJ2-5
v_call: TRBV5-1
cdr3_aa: CASTRGGQETQYF

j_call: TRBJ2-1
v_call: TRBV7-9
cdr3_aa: CASSERVGTGVYNEQFF

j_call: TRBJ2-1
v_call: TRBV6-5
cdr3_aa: CASSPEREGYNEQFF

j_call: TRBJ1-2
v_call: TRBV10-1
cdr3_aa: CASSEGATGAFEGYTF

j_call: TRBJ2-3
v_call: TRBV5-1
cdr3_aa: CASSPGTNTDTQYF

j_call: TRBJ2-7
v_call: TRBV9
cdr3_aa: CASSAQTSSYEQYF

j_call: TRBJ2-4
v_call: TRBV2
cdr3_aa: CASRDDLRVQSENIQYF

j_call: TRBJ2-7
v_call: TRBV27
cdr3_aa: CASSLSLTGKYEQYF

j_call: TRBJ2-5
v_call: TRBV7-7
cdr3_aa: CASSYPGQGETQYF

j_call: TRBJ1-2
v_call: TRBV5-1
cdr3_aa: CASSPGQGGGYTF

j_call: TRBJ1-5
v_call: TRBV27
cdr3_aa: CASSLEGQVPHF

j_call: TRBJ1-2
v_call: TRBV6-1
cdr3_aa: CASSADRRGGYTF

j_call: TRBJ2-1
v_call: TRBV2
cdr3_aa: CASSQERGANNEQFF

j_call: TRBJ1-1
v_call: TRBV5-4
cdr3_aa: CASRGQGDLNTEAFF

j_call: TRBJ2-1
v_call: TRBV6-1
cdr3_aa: CASSEGLAGGNEQFF